What follows are 23 T cell receptor beta chains derived from one specimen sequenced in a study of tumor-infiltrating lymphocytes in localized non-small cell lung cancer. TCRdb's copy holds only in-frame clones and misses some; the assay was immunoSEQ multiplex PCR. The sample lists about 21,000 clones, nearly 80% seen once, with 3% to 3.5% in the top ten. The sample comprised lung tumor tissue. The source is a human donor with non-small cell lung cancer.

This chain uses TRBV10-2 with TRBJ2-5, with a tentative D call TRBD2 (5 bases). V lost 8 bases, J lost 5 bases, and 12 bases lay in between. Looked up from germline, CDR1 is WSHSY and CDR2 is SAAADI. This CDR3 has 12 residues. The CDR3 loop reads CASREGWETQYF. CDR3 DNA sequence: TGCGCCAGCCGAGAGGGCTGGGAGACCCAGTACTTC.

The chain combines TRBV1 with TRBJ2-6; TRBD1, the table's D call, was not compared with the DNA. TRBV1 is annotated as a pseudogene. This CDR3 has 17 amino acids. The CDR3 bases are TGCACCAGCAGACAGACATGTTTGTGCAGTCGGGCCAACGTCCTGACTTTC. It yields the protein CTSRQTCLCSRANVLTF.

V gene TRBV5-8 combines with J gene TRBJ1-2; 8 bases are shared with TRBD1. Per germline, CDR1 SGHTS and CDR2 YDEGEE. The CDR3 has 15 amino acids. Trimming at V came to 0 bases and at J to 5 bases, leaving 6 bases not matched to a gene. CDR3 in amino acids: CASSLGTGMIYGYTF. CDR3 DNA: TGTGCCAGCAGCTTGGGGACAGGGATGATTTATGGCTACACCTTC.

V usage is TRBV5-1 and J usage is TRBJ1-1; D is unresolved. In germline, CDR1 is SGHRS, CDR2 YFSETQ. Between the trimmed V and J ends, which lost 4 bases and 7 bases, there was a span of 17 bases. The CDR3 contains 14 residues. The CDR3 coding sequence is TGCGCCAGCAGCACGCGGTCGACCGGGAGTGAAGCTTTCTTT. It translates to CASSTRSTGSEAFF.

The chain recombines TRBV10-3 with TRBJ1-2; a weak D match, TRBD1 (6 bases). The V end was cut by 6 bases, the J end by 8 bases, with 31 bases between. Germline loops: CDR1 ENHRY, CDR2 SYGVKD. This CDR3 is built from 18 residues. CDR3 in amino acids: CAIRTGVAGTRIGKGYTF. CDR3 bases: TGTGCCATCAGGACAGGAGTCGCCGGGACAAGGATAGGAAAGGGCTACACCTTC.

V usage is TRBV2 and J usage is TRBJ1-3, with D perhaps TRBD1 (6 bases). Trimming took 4 bases from V and 3 from J, leaving 10 bases between them. Germline-derived CDR1 and CDR2 are SNHLY and FYNNEI. This CDR3 has 14 amino acids. The CDR3 loop reads CASSVGTYGNTIYF. CDR3 sequence (DNA): TGTGCCAGCAGTGTGGGGACATATGGAAACACCATATATTTT.

In its sample, this clone ranks as medium-sized. The V call is TRBV4-1, the J call TRBJ1-1; D is ambiguous. CDR1 and CDR2 (germline): MGHRA, YSYEKL. The CDR3 extends over 17 amino acids. V lost 4 bases and J 0 bases, leaving 18 bases between the germline ends. CDR3 DNA sequence: TGCGCCAGCAGCCCTACTCTACTGGCAGGATTGAACACTGAAGCTTTCTTT. Protein product: CASSPTLLAGLNTEAFF.

This clone was seen more than once but under ten times. V is TRBV9 and J is TRBJ2-7; 12 positions agree with TRBD2. The germline V gene encodes CDR1 SGDLS and CDR2 YYNGEE. The J segment lost 5 bases and the V segment lost 0 bases, leaving 0 bases of the junction unmatched. This CDR3 comprises 14 residues. CDR3 loop: CASSVGTSGNEQYF. The DNA of the CDR3 is TGTGCCAGCAGCGTAGGGACTAGCGGGAACGAGCAGTACTTC.

This chain links TRBV7-3 with TRBJ2-1; the match to TRBD1 covers 7 bases. Germline V gene sequence: CDR1 SGHTA, CDR2 FQGTGA. The CDR3 is made up of 14 amino acids. The V and J ends lost 5 bases and 4 bases, in that order; junction bases with no gene match: 5. Here the CDR3 reads CASSKGQLYNEQFF. The CDR3 DNA sequence: TGTGCCAGCAGCAAGGGACAGTTATACAATGAGCAGTTCTTC. Filled out from reference TRBV7-3 and TRBJ2-1, the complete variable domain reads GAGVSQTPSNKVTEKGKYVELRCDPISGHTALYWYRQSLGQGPEFLIYFQGTGAADDSGLPNDRFFAVRPEGSVSTLKIQRTERGDSAVYLCASSKGQLYNEQFFGPGTRLTVL.

This chain connects TRBV2 to TRBJ2-5; unclear D gene. CDR3 size: 15 residues. With 2 bases removed from V and 4 bases from J, the gap between germline ends came to 14 bases. CDR1 and CDR2 from the germline V gene are SNHLY and FYNNEI. As DNA, the CDR3 is TGTGCCAGCAGTGAACGGGCGTTATCTCCAGAGACCCAGTACTTC. Translating it yields CASSERALSPETQYF.

With regard to this clone: At one end the junction does not follow the germline gene, possibly because of a read error. The CDR3 here is CASSPPGLVF. In DNA, the CDR3 is TGTGCCAGCAGTCCGCCGGGACTGGTCTTC. The rearrangement uses TRBV6-1 and TRBJ2-1; D possibly corresponds to TRBD2 (6 bases). The germline V gene has CDR1 MNHNS and CDR2 SASEGT. The CDR3 totals 10 residues.

V is TRBV4-1 and J is TRBJ2-6; the D is unclear. CDR1 is MGHRA and CDR2 is YSYEKL in the germline V gene. The CDR3 totals 17 residues. Trimming removed 0 bases from V and 0 bases from J, with 9 bases in between. The CDR3 DNA follows: TGCGCCAGCAGCCAAGAATGGCTTATCTCTGGGGCCAACGTCCTGACTTTC. Translated, it gives CASSQEWLISGANVLTF.

The V and J genes are TRBV5-8 and TRBJ1-2; TRBD1 matches at 7 bases. J lost 4 bases, V lost 3 bases, and 12 bases had no gene match. The CDR3 runs to 16 residues. Germline CDR1 reads SGHTS; CDR2 reads YDEGEE. The CDR3 protein is CASSSPPTGQFYGYTF. The CDR3, as DNA: TGTGCCAGCAGCTCCCCCCCCACGGGACAGTTCTATGGCTACACCTTC.

V and J are TRBV14 and TRBJ1-1, with D perhaps TRBD1 (5 bases). Germline CDR1 reads SGHDN; CDR2 reads FVKESK. V was clipped by 1 base and J by 4 bases, with 13 bases between them. The CDR3 is made up of 15 amino acids. CDR3 nucleotide sequence: TGTGCCAGCAGCCAAGTCATGGGGGGTAGCACTGAAGCTTTCTTT. Translated: CASSQVMGGSTEAFF.

The chain carries TRBV5-1 and TRBJ1-1; D remains unclear. Germline loops: CDR1 SGHRS, CDR2 YFSETQ. The length of the CDR3 is 15 residues. V lost 3 bases and J lost 1, with 13 bases in between. For the CDR3, the DNA is TGCGCCAGCAGCTCACAGACTACGGGGAACACTGAAGCTTTCTTT. Residues: CASSSQTTGNTEAFF.

V usage is TRBV9 and J usage is TRBJ1-1, with 7 bases that match TRBD1. The V gene end was trimmed by 3 bases and the J gene end by 4 bases; junction bases not matched to a gene: 15. The CDR3 loop spans 17 amino acids. Germline values: CDR1 SGDLS, CDR2 YYNGEE. CDR3 amino acids: CASSGTGRQGRFTEAFF. CDR3 bases: TGTGCCAGCAGCGGAACCGGAAGACAGGGAAGATTCACTGAAGCTTTCTTT.

The genes are TRBV10-1 and TRBJ2-5; possible D gene TRBD2, 6 bases. Trimming removed 3 bases from V and 5 bases from J, with 16 bases in between. There are 15 residues in the CDR3. Per germline, CDR1 WNHNN and CDR2 SYGVQD (reference sequence). In DNA, the CDR3 is TGCGCCAGCAGTGATTCTAAAGCGGGCGAGGAGACCCAGTACTTC. Protein: CASSDSKAGEETQYF.

This chain uses TRBV7-2 with TRBJ2-7; D not certain. V shed 6 bases and J shed 2 bases, with 23 bases lying between them. The CDR3 is 17 amino acids. The germline CDR1 and CDR2 sequences are SGHTA and FQGNSA. DNA of the CDR3: TGTGCCAGCAGTTCCGCAGGTATAGCTAGAAGGGCCTACGAGCAGTACTTC. It specifies CASSSAGIARRAYEQYF.

This clone appeared once. The chain uses TRBV19 and TRBJ2-3; the match to TRBD2 covers 8 bases. Looked up from germline, CDR1 is LNHDA and CDR2 is SQIVND (reference sequence). The CDR3 has 13 amino acids. J gave up 3 bases and V 6 bases, and 2 bases lay outside the gene matches. The CDR3 loop reads CASSGRGTDTQYF. For the CDR3, the DNA is TGTGCCAGTAGCGGGAGGGGAACAGATACGCAGTATTTT.

This sequence joins TRBV9 and TRBJ2-7; TRBD2 agrees at 11 bases. There are 15 residues in the CDR3. CDR1 SGDLS and CDR2 YYNGEE come from the germline V gene. The V gene end was trimmed by 0 bases and the J gene end by 2 bases; junction bases not matched to a gene: 1. The CDR3 loop reads CASSVGSGRAYEQYF. CDR3 DNA sequence: TGTGCCAGCAGCGTAGGTAGCGGGAGGGCCTACGAGCAGTACTTC.

The rearrangement joins TRBV19 to TRBJ2-7, with TRBD2 identical over 13 bases. J lost 2 bases, V lost 2 bases, and 3 bases had no gene match. The CDR3 is made up of 16 amino acids. Germline assignment: CDR1 LNHDA and CDR2 SQIVND (reference sequence). The CDR3 bases are TGTGCCAGTAGTATATCGGGACTAGCGGGGACCTACGAGCAGTACTTC. Its protein product is CASSISGLAGTYEQYF. The full variable domain, in which reference TRBV19 and TRBJ2-7 provide the parts outside the CDR3, is DGGITQSPKYLFRKEGQNVTLSCEQNLNHDAMYWYRQDPGQGLRLIYYSQIVNDFQKGDIAEGYSVSREKKESFPLTVTSAQKNPTAFYLCASSISGLAGTYEQYFGPGTRLTVT.

The V gene is TRBV4-3, the J gene TRBJ1-4; a weak D match, TRBD1 (6 bases). Deletions cut 4 bases from V and 8 bases from J, with 17 bases between. The CDR3 is made up of 15 amino acids. CDR1 is LGHNA and CDR2 is YSLEER in the germline V gene. For the CDR3, the DNA is TGCGCCAGCAGCCTATGGACAGCCTCCGCGGAAAAACTGTTTTTT. As protein: CASSLWTASAEKLFF.

The gene calls are TRBV13 and TRBJ2-1; TRBD1 aligns across 7 bases. The CDR3 has 15 amino acids. Germline CDR1 and CDR2: PRHDT and FYEKMQ (reference sequence). V dropped 6 bases and J dropped 0; count of bases not matched to a gene: 5. DNA for the CDR3: TGTGCCAGCAGTCCGGGACAGAGCTCCTACAATGAGCAGTTCTTC. It specifies CASSPGQSSYNEQFF.